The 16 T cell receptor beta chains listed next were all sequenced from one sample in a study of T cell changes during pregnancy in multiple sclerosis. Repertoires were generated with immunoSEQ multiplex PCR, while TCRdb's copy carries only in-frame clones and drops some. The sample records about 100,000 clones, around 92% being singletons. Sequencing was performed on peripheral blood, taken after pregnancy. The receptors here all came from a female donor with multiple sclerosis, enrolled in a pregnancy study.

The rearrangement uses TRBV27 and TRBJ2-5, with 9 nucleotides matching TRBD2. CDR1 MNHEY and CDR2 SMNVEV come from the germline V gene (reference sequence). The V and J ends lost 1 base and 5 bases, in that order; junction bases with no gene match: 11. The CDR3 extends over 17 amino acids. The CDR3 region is CASSLWGGRAPEETQYF. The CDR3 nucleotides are TGTGCCAGCAGTTTATGGGGCGGGAGGGCCCCAGAGGAGACCCAGTACTTC.

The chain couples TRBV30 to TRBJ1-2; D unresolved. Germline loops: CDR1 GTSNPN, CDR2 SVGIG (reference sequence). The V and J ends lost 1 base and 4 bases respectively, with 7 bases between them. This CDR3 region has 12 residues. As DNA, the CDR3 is TGTGCCTGGAGTGGAGTCGTCTATGGCTACACCTTC. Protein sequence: CAWSGVVYGYTF.

The CDR3 loop reads CASSPLQVMNTEAFF. The CDR3 DNA sequence: TGTGCCAGCAGTCCCCTACAGGTAATGAACACTGAAGCTTTCTTT. V is TRBV6-1 and J is TRBJ1-1, with a weak D call TRBD1 (5 bases). Looked up from germline, CDR1 is MNHNS and CDR2 is SASEGT. Trimming removed 5 bases from V and 0 bases from J, with 13 bases in between. The CDR3 sequence is 15 residues long.

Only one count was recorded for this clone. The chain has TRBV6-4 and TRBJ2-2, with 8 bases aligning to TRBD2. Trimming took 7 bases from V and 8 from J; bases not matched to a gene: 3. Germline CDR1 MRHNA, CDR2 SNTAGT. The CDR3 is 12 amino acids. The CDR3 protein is CASKSGSGELFF. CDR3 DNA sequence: TGTGCCAGCAAAAGCGGGAGTGGGGAGCTGTTTTTT.

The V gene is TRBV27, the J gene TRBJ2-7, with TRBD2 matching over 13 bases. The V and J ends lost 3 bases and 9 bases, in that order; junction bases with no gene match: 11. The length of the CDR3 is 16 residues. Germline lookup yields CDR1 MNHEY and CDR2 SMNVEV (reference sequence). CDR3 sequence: CASSFRGLAGAPVQYF. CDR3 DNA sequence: TGTGCCAGCAGTTTCCGCGGACTAGCGGGAGCCCCCGTGCAGTACTTC.

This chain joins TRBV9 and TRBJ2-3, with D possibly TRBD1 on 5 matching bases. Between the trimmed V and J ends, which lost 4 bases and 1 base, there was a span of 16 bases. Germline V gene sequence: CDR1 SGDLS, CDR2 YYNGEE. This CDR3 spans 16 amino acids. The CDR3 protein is CASSPSTVLGTDTQYF. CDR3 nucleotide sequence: TGTGCCAGCAGCCCTTCGACAGTACTCGGCACAGATACGCAGTATTTT.

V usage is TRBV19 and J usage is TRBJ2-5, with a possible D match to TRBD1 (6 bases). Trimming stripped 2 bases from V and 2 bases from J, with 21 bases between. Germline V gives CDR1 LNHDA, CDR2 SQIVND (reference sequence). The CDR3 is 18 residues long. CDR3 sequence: CASSIRVGTRGFQETQYF. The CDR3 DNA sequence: TGTGCCAGTAGTATAAGGGTTGGGACAAGGGGGTTTCAAGAGACCCAGTACTTC.

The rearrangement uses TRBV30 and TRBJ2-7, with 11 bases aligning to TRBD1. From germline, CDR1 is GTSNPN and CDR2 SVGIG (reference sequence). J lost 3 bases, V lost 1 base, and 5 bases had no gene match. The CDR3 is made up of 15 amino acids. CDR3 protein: CAWSDFGTGGYEQYF. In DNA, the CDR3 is TGTGCCTGGAGTGATTTCGGGACAGGGGGCTACGAGCAGTACTTC.

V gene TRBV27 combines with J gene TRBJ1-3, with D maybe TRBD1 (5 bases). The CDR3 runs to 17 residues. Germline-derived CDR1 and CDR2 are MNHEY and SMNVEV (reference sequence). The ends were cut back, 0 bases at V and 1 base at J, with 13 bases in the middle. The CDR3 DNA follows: TGTGCCAGCAGTTTATCGTTCAGGGAATTTTCTGGAAACACCATATATTTT. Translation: CASSLSFREFSGNTIYF.

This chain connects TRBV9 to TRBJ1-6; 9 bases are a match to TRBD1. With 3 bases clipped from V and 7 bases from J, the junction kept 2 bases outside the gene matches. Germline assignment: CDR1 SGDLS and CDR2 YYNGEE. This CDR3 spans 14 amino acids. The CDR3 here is CASSGDRGNSPLHF. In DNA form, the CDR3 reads TGTGCCAGCAGCGGTGACAGGGGGAATTCACCCCTCCACTTT.

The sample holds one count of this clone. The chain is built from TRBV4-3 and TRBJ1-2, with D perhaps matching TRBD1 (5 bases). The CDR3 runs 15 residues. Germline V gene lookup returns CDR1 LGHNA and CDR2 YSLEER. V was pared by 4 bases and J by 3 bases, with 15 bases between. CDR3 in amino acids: CASSPDGAGHYGYTF. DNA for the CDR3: TGCGCCAGCAGCCCCGATGGGGCAGGACACTATGGCTACACCTTC.

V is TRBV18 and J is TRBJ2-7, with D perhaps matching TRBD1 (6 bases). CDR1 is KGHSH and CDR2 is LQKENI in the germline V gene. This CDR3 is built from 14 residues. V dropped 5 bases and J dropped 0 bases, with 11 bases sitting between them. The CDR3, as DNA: TGTGCCAGCTCAGACAGGCCAAGCTCCTACGAGCAGTACTTC. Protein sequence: CASSDRPSSYEQYF.

CDR3 sequence (DNA): TGTGCCATCAGCCTCACTAGCGGGAGAGTCAATGAGCAGTTCTTC. Translated, it gives CAISLTSGRVNEQFF. The chain combines TRBV10-3 with TRBJ2-1, with 11 bases fitting TRBD2. The trim removed 6 bases at V and 6 bases at J, leaving 7 bases unmatched. This CDR3 contains 15 residues. Germline assignment: CDR1 ENHRY and CDR2 SYGVKD.

The CDR3, as DNA: TGTGCCAGCAGTTTCATAGCTGGAGATACGCAGTATTTT. Encoded protein: CASSFIAGDTQYF. The chain uses TRBV27 and TRBJ2-3; no definite D call. Germline CDR1 MNHEY, CDR2 SMNVEV (reference sequence). CDR3 size: 13 residues. V was shortened by 3 bases and J by 5 bases, with 9 bases between the two germline ends.

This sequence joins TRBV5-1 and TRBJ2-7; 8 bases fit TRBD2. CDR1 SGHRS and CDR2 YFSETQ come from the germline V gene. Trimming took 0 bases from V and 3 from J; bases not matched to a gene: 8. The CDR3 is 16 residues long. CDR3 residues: CASSLGTGGGIYEQYF. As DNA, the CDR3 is TGCGCCAGCAGCTTGGGAACCGGGGGGGGTATCTACGAGCAGTACTTC.

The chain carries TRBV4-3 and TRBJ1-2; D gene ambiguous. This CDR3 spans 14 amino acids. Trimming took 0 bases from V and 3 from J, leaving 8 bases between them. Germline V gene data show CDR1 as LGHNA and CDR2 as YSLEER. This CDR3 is CASSQDGLDYGYTF. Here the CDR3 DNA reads TGCGCCAGCAGCCAAGACGGACTAGACTATGGCTACACCTTC.